A selection of T cell receptor beta chains follows, all from one sample in a study of human T cells and chemical hapten exposure. A single record per CDR3 protein comes from TCRdb applying MiXCR to the RACE reads. Found here are about 46,000 distinct CDR3 sequences, 4.3% of them singletons; the top ten hold roughly 1.6%. Source material: whole blood. The receptors come from a female donor in good health. Some clones in this sample may be carry-over from other donors' samples. Both conserved end residues are part of each CDR3. Each record gives: CDR3 length, V gene, J gene, D gene, clone size, CDR3 DNA, CDR3 protein. D genes are given only for firm matches. The size of a clone is reported for some rows only, either as once, few or many, or as a class for expanded clones.

CDR3 length: 12; V gene: TRBV3-1; J gene: TRBJ2-7; D gene: -; clone size: many; CDR3 DNA: TGTGCCAGCAGCCAAGCAATGGGTGAGCAGTACTTC; CDR3 protein: CASSQAMGEQYF
CDR3 length: 16; V gene: TRBV7-9; J gene: TRBJ2-3; D gene: -; clone size: few; CDR3 DNA: TGTGCCAGCAGCTTAGGGGGTGCGGGGACCACAGATACGCAGTATTTT; CDR3 protein: CASSLGGAGTTDTQYF
CDR3 length: 13; V gene: TRBV2; J gene: TRBJ1-2; D gene: -; clone size: few; CDR3 DNA: TGTGCCAGCAGTGAATCTGTCAGCTATGGCTACACCTTC; CDR3 protein: CASSESVSYGYTF
CDR3 length: 15; V gene: TRBV5-5; J gene: TRBJ1-5; D gene: TRBD1; clone size: many; CDR3 DNA: TGTGCCAGCAGCTTGGACAGGGGGAGCAATCAGCCCCAGCATTTT; CDR3 protein: CASSLDRGSNQPQHF
CDR3 length: 14; V gene: TRBV20-1; J gene: TRBJ2-3; D gene: TRBD2; clone size: many; CDR3 DNA: TGCAGTGCTACAGGGACTAGCTCGTCAGATACGCAGTATTTT; CDR3 protein: CSATGTSSSDTQYF
CDR3 length: 11; V gene: TRBV30; J gene: TRBJ1-2; D gene: -; clone size: many; CDR3 DNA: TGTGCCGGGCCAACAGGGACCGGCTACACCTTC; CDR3 protein: CAGPTGTGYTF
CDR3 length: 16; V gene: TRBV7-2; J gene: TRBJ2-7; D gene: TRBD2; clone size: many; CDR3 DNA: TGTGCCAGCAGCCGTCTGGGGGGGAAAGGTGGATACGAGCAGTACTTC; CDR3 protein: CASSRLGGKGGYEQYF
CDR3 length: 16; V gene: TRBV4-1; J gene: TRBJ2-7; D gene: TRBD1; clone size: many; CDR3 DNA: TGCGCCAGCAGCCAAGCAACAGGGGGTCGGTCCTACGAGCAGTACTTC; CDR3 protein: CASSQATGGRSYEQYF
CDR3 length: 15; V gene: TRBV28; J gene: TRBJ1-2; D gene: -; clone size: many; CDR3 DNA: TGTGCCAGCAGAACCCCGCCGGGCAGACCCTATGGCTACACCTTC; CDR3 protein: CASRTPPGRPYGYTF
CDR3 length: 16; V gene: TRBV3-1; J gene: TRBJ1-2; D gene: TRBD1; clone size: many; CDR3 DNA: TGTGCCAGCAGCCGGTTCAGGGGGCCCAATAACTATGGCTACACCTTC; CDR3 protein: CASSRFRGPNNYGYTF
CDR3 length: 16; V gene: TRBV7-8; J gene: TRBJ2-1; D gene: TRBD2; clone size: many; CDR3 DNA: TGTGCCAGCAGCTTAGACCCGGGACTAGCGACTGATGAGCAGTTCTTC; CDR3 protein: CASSLDPGLATDEQFF
CDR3 length: 13; V gene: TRBV30; J gene: TRBJ1-5; D gene: TRBD1; clone size: few; CDR3 DNA: TGTGCCTGGAGGGGACAGGACAATCAGCCCCAGCATTTT; CDR3 protein: CAWRGQDNQPQHF
CDR3 length: 18; V gene: TRBV19; J gene: TRBJ2-3; D gene: TRBD2; clone size: -; CDR3 DNA: TGTGCCACCTCAGGGACTAGCGGGGGGCATCCTAGCACAGATACGCAGTATTTT; CDR3 protein: CATSGTSGGHPSTDTQYF
CDR3 length: 16; V gene: TRBV5-1; J gene: TRBJ2-3; D gene: -; clone size: many; CDR3 DNA: TGCGCCAGCAGCCTAACCGACAACAGAGGCACAGATACGCAGTATTTT; CDR3 protein: CASSLTDNRGTDTQYF
CDR3 length: 16; V gene: TRBV10-3; J gene: TRBJ2-3; D gene: TRBD2; clone size: many; CDR3 DNA: TGTGCCATCAGTGACCTAGCGGGGGGGCTCACAGATACGCAGTATTTT; CDR3 protein: CAISDLAGGLTDTQYF
CDR3 length: 16; V gene: TRBV12-3/TRBV12-4; J gene: TRBJ2-3; D gene: -; clone size: many; CDR3 DNA: TGTGCCAGCAGTTCCCGTGGACGAGTAAACACAGATACGCAGTATTTT; CDR3 protein: CASSSRGRVNTDTQYF
CDR3 length: 13; V gene: TRBV6-5; J gene: TRBJ1-1; D gene: -; clone size: many; CDR3 DNA: TGTGCCAGCAGTGCCACAGGATACACTGAAGCTTTCTTT; CDR3 protein: CASSATGYTEAFF
CDR3 length: 12; V gene: TRBV7-9; J gene: TRBJ1-1; D gene: -; clone size: many; CDR3 DNA: TGTGCCATCGACACGCGGAACACTGAAGCTTTCTTT; CDR3 protein: CAIDTRNTEAFF
CDR3 length: 16; V gene: TRBV12-3/TRBV12-4; J gene: TRBJ1-3; D gene: -; clone size: many; CDR3 DNA: TGTGCCAGCAGTTCAAGGGAATTCGGTATAGGAAACACCATATATTTT; CDR3 protein: CASSSREFGIGNTIYF
CDR3 length: 14; V gene: TRBV29-1; J gene: TRBJ1-1; D gene: -; clone size: many; CDR3 DNA: TGCAGCGTTGGGGGGGGAGTAGGGAACACTGAAGCTTTCTTT; CDR3 protein: CSVGGGVGNTEAFF
CDR3 length: 16; V gene: TRBV18; J gene: TRBJ1-2; D gene: TRBD1; clone size: few; CDR3 DNA: TGTGCCAGCTCACCTTTTCGCTCCGGGACAGAAGGCGGCTACACCTTC; CDR3 protein: CASSPFRSGTEGGYTF
CDR3 length: 11; V gene: TRBV12-3/TRBV12-4; J gene: TRBJ1-5; D gene: -; clone size: many; CDR3 DNA: TGTGCCAGCAGCGCGGGGACCCGACGGCATTTT; CDR3 protein: CASSAGTRRHF